The 26 T cell receptor beta chains below were found in one sample sequenced in a study of cytomegalovirus exposure and HLA in healthy donors. The PCR had 60 Vbeta and 13 Jbeta primers. The data were produced by immunoSEQ multiplex PCR, yet TCRdb's version contains in-frame clones alone and is incomplete. Of some 150,000 clones listed, around three quarters are singletons. The source material was PBMCs. These receptors all come from a man between 40 and 49 years old in good health and CMV-seropositive.

There are a few counts of this clone. The same CDR3 arises from other DNA sequences in this sample as well. The chain combines TRBV28 with TRBJ2-7; D uncertain. Germline V CDR1 and CDR2: MDHEN, SYDVKM. V was pared by 3 bases and J by 3 bases, with 9 bases between. The CDR3 runs 13 residues. The CDR3 nucleotides are TGTGCCAGCAGTTTTGGGCAGGACTACGAGCAGTACTTC. It specifies CASSFGQDYEQYF.

CDR3 coding DNA: TGCGCCAGCAGCCTCCGACGGCAGCGGGATGGCACAGATACGCAGTATTTT. Protein sequence: CASSLRRQRDGTDTQYF. The chain employs TRBV5-1 and TRBJ2-3; the match to TRBD2 covers 7 bases. The germline CDR1 and CDR2 sequences are SGHRS and YFSETQ. CDR3 length equals 17 residues. Trimming cost V 4 bases and J 1 base; bases outside gene matches: 12.

The chain recombines TRBV11-2 with TRBJ1-3; weak D call: TRBD1 (6 bases). CDR1 SGHAT and CDR2 FQNNGV come from the germline V gene. The CDR3 has 16 residues. V dropped 3 bases and J dropped 7 bases, with 19 bases sitting between them. CDR3 loop: CASSFRDTNAWNTIYF. The CDR3 DNA is TGTGCCAGCAGCTTCCGGGACACCAACGCTTGGAACACCATATATTTT. The full variable domain, with the rest looked up from reference TRBV11-2 and TRBJ1-3, is EAGVAQSPRYKIIEKRQSVAFWCNPISGHATLYWYQQILGQGPKLLIQFQNNGVVDDSQLPKDRFSAERLKGVDSTLKIQPAKLEDSAVYLCASSFRDTNAWNTIYFGEGSWLTVV.

The V call is TRBV29-1, the J call TRBJ1-1; possible D gene TRBD1, 6 bases. V gave up 8 bases and J gave up 4 bases, with 26 bases separating them. CDR3 length: 16 residues. Germline V gene lookup returns CDR1 SQVTM and CDR2 ANQGSEA. The CDR3 loop reads CSLQRVLGAEGTEAFF. CDR3 nucleotide sequence: TGCAGCCTCCAAAGGGTTCTGGGGGCCGAGGGCACTGAAGCTTTCTTT.

The chain links TRBV7-8 to TRBJ1-1, with D uncertain. This CDR3 is built from 14 residues. Trimming removed 2 bases from V and 1 base from J, with 8 bases in between. The V gene's germline CDR1 is SGHVS and CDR2 FQNEAQ. In DNA form, the CDR3 reads TGTGCCAGCAGCTTAAATCCGGGGAACACTGAAGCTTTCTTT. Amino acids: CASSLNPGNTEAFF.

This rearrangement joins TRBV13 to TRBJ2-7, with D possibly matching TRBD2 (6 bases). Germline V CDR1 and CDR2: PRHDT, FYEKMQ (reference sequence). The CDR3 is 16 residues long. V was trimmed by 4 bases and J by 2 bases, leaving 18 bases between them. This CDR3 reads CASSSSPGTGAYEQYF. DNA for the CDR3: TGTGCCAGCAGCTCCTCGCCGGGAACGGGAGCCTACGAGCAGTACTTC. Looking up the rest from reference TRBV13 and TRBJ2-7 gives the full variable domain: AAGVIQSPRHLIKEKRETATLKCYPIPRHDTVYWYQQGPGQDPQFLISFYEKMQSDKGSIPDRFSAQQFSDYHSELNMSSLELGDSALYFCASSSSPGTGAYEQYFGPGTRLTVT.

This clone was recorded only once. The gene calls are TRBV5-6 and TRBJ1-5; 10 bases align to TRBD1. The V gene's germline CDR1 is SGHDT and CDR2 YYEEEE. This CDR3 has 16 residues. Losses at the gene ends were 2 bases for V and 2 bases for J; bases not matched to a gene: 4. CDR3 coding DNA: TGTGCCAGCAGCTTAGCCGGGACAGGGGGCAATCAGCCCCAGCATTTT. Translating it yields CASSLAGTGGNQPQHF.

The rearrangement links TRBV18 to TRBJ1-1, with D possibly being TRBD1 (5 bases). CDR3 length equals 15 residues. V lost 1 base to trimming and J lost 5 bases, with 14 bases between them. From germline, CDR1 is KGHSH and CDR2 LQKENI. For the CDR3, the DNA is TGTGCCAGCTCACCACGGGAGGGGCGTGGGACTGAAGCTTTCTTT. The encoded protein is CASSPREGRGTEAFF.

This chain joins TRBV6-1 and TRBJ1-3; TRBD1 is a possible D gene (6 bases). Looked up from germline, CDR1 is MNHNS and CDR2 is SASEGT. V lost 6 bases and J 4 bases, leaving 13 bases between the germline ends. The CDR3 length is 14 residues. The CDR3 spells CASRPGHIGNTIYF. For the CDR3, the DNA is TGTGCCAGCAGACCGGGACATATAGGAAACACCATATATTTT.

The chain uses TRBV29-1 and TRBJ2-5; 7 bases line up with TRBD1. The DNA end is a closer match to TRBJ2-7, so the J assignment may be wrong. This CDR3 has 13 residues. The germline CDR1 and CDR2 sequences are SQVTM and ANQGSEA. As DNA, the CDR3 is TGCAGCGTTGAAGATCAACAGGGGAACGAGCAGTACTTC. Protein product: CSVEDQQGNEQYF.

V usage is TRBV7-2 and J usage is TRBJ1-3; 8 bases are a match to TRBD1. With V trimmed by 5 bases and J by 3 bases, 6 bases remained unmatched. Per germline, CDR1 SGHTA and CDR2 FQGNSA. The CDR3 has 15 amino acids. The CDR3: CASSTQGAVGNTIYF. In nucleotides, the CDR3 is TGTGCCAGCAGCACGCAGGGGGCTGTTGGAAACACCATATATTTT.

The chain joins TRBV9 to TRBJ2-1; 12 nucleotides match TRBD2. Per germline, CDR1 SGDLS and CDR2 YYNGEE. CDR3 size: 16 residues. The J segment lost 5 bases and the V segment lost 3 bases, leaving 6 bases of the junction unmatched. This CDR3 reads CASSAELAGGNNEQFF. The CDR3 DNA follows: TGTGCCAGCAGCGCCGAACTAGCGGGAGGAAACAATGAGCAGTTCTTC.

The chain uses TRBV19 and TRBJ2-3; 13 nucleotides agree with TRBD2. The CDR3 runs to 15 residues. Per the germline V gene, CDR1 is LNHDA and CDR2 is SQIVND (reference sequence). V shed 6 bases and J 4 bases; nucleotides not matched to a gene: 4. The CDR3 reads CASRRLAGGPDTQYF. The CDR3 DNA is TGTGCCAGTAGGAGACTAGCGGGAGGTCCAGATACGCAGTATTTT.

The J gene is TRBJ1-2, the V gene TRBV25-1, with D hard to call. V was trimmed by 2 bases and J by 2 bases, leaving 9 bases between them. Germline-derived CDR1 and CDR2 are MGHDK and SYGVNS. The CDR3 spans 14 residues. The chain's CDR3 is CASSEPGSNYGYTF. For the CDR3, the DNA is TGTGCCAGCAGTGAACCGGGTAGCAACTATGGCTACACCTTC.

The J gene is TRBJ2-1, the V gene TRBV2; 13 bases map to TRBD2. The CDR3 sequence is 14 residues long. V was clipped by 3 bases and J by 7 bases; unmatched bases: 0. CDR1 and CDR2 from the germline V gene are SNHLY and FYNNEI. The CDR3 loop is CASSEGLAGNEQFF. As DNA, the CDR3 is TGTGCCAGCAGTGAGGGACTAGCGGGAAATGAGCAGTTCTTC.

This clone was observed a single time. The gene calls are TRBV5-1 and TRBJ2-2, with TRBD1 matching over 7 bases. The CDR3 is 14 residues long. Per germline, CDR1 SGHRS and CDR2 YFSETQ. The J segment lost 7 bases and the V segment lost 3 bases, leaving 6 bases of the junction unmatched. The CDR3 DNA reads as TGCGCCAGCAGCTCGCAGGGGGATAGCGGGGAGCTGTTTTTT. This gives the protein CASSSQGDSGELFF.

The V call is TRBV28, the J call TRBJ1-1; D remains ambiguous. CDR3 length: 13 residues. Trimming cost V 6 bases and J 0 bases, with 8 bases left between them. Germline V gene data show CDR1 as MDHEN and CDR2 as SYDVKM. CDR3 DNA: TGTGCCAGCAGCCTTTTTATGAACACTGAAGCTTTCTTT. Its protein is CASSLFMNTEAFF.

The chain recombines TRBV15 with TRBJ2-3, with D maybe TRBD1 (5 bases). Germline V CDR1 and CDR2: LNHNV, YYDKDF (reference sequence). The V end was cut by 8 bases, the J end by 5 bases, with 11 bases between. This CDR3 comprises 12 residues. The CDR3 DNA reads TGTGCCACCCGGCAGGGAAGAGATACGCAGTATTTT. It is translated as CATRQGRDTQYF.

The DNA for the CDR3 is TGTGCCAGCAGCACGGACTTCCCGGGACAAAGGATTGGAAACACCATATATTTT. Amino acids: CASSTDFPGQRIGNTIYF. V and J are TRBV7-9 and TRBJ1-3; D is perhaps TRBD1 (6 bases). This CDR3 comprises 18 residues. Germline V gene sequence: CDR1 SEHNR, CDR2 FQNEAQ (reference sequence). With 5 bases removed from V and 3 bases from J, the gap between germline ends came to 23 bases.

This clone came up a few times. The chain couples TRBV9 to TRBJ2-1; TRBD2 aligns across 8 bases. The germline CDR1 and CDR2 sequences are SGDLS and YYNGEE. Unmatched junction bases numbered 8, after V lost 0 bases and J lost 15 bases. This CDR3 comprises 13 residues. The CDR3 DNA is TGTGCCAGCAGCGTAGATATCGGGAGGGTTCTGTTCTTC. Its protein product is CASSVDIGRVLFF.

This chain links TRBV29-1 with TRBJ1-5, with D possibly TRBD1 on 5 matching bases. With 7 bases removed from V and 7 bases from J, the gap between germline ends came to 14 bases. This CDR3 spans 12 amino acids. The germline CDR1 and CDR2 sequences are SQVTM and ANQGSEA. The CDR3, as DNA: TGCAGCGCAGGACACAACGGACAGCCCCAGCATTTT. Translated: CSAGHNGQPQHF.

V gene TRBV29-1 combines with J gene TRBJ2-5; 12 nucleotides match TRBD1. From germline, CDR1 is SQVTM and CDR2 ANQGSEA. The CDR3 has 15 residues. Trimming removed 5 bases from V and 5 bases from J; junction bases left unmatched: 9. CDR3 in DNA: TGCAGCGTTTCCTATGGGACAGGGGGCTTCGAGACCCAGTACTTC. Amino acids: CSVSYGTGGFETQYF.

CDR3 protein: CASSKGSPPDRAPTYEQYF. Here the CDR3 DNA reads TGTGCCAGCAGCAAAGGATCCCCTCCGGACAGGGCCCCGACTTACGAGCAGTACTTC. The chain recombines TRBV21-1 with TRBJ2-7; TRBD1 is the table's D call and was not checked against the DNA. TRBV21-1 is classified as a pseudogene. The CDR3 is made up of 19 amino acids.

This chain links TRBV25-1 with TRBJ2-3; 9 nucleotides match TRBD2. The CDR3 covers 17 residues. Trimming removed 2 bases from V and 4 bases from J; junction bases left unmatched: 10. Germline V gene data show CDR1 as MGHDK and CDR2 as SYGVNS. Here the CDR3 DNA reads TGTGCCAGCAGTGAACAAAAATTGGCGGGAGGGCCAGATACGCAGTATTTT. Amino acid sequence: CASSEQKLAGGPDTQYF.

This clone has just a few counts. The chain carries TRBV28 and TRBJ1-5; D not resolved. Trimming cost V 6 bases and J 5 bases, with 5 bases left between them. Germline CDR1 and CDR2: MDHEN and SYDVKM. The CDR3 covers 11 residues. The CDR3 region has the DNA TGTGCCAGCAGCTCGGATCAGCCCCAGCATTTT. It codes for CASSSDQPQHF.

The rearrangement uses TRBV14 and TRBJ2-5; D not certain. CDR1 is SGHDN and CDR2 is FVKESK in the germline V gene. V lost 1 base and J 4 bases, leaving 10 bases between the germline ends. CDR3 length equals 14 residues. CDR3 sequence: CASSQVEQTETQYF. The CDR3 coding sequence is TGTGCCAGCAGCCAAGTGGAGCAAACAGAGACCCAGTACTTC.